This T cell receptor (beta chain) was sequenced for a study of blood T cell repertoires in COVID-19. In the original processing: Reference gene primer amplification gave estimated nucleated cell counts. TCRdb's table, derived via immunoSEQ multiplex PCR, lists solely in-frame clones and lacks some. V and J calls and clone size are as listed in that table; D and trimming were resolved from the DNA. The table records about 160,000 clones, over 70% of them present only once. Deletions cut 5 bases from V and 4 bases from J, with 8 bases between. Germline V CDR1 and CDR2: WSHSY, SAAADI. The CDR3 length is 12 residues.

This chain connects TRBV10-2 to TRBJ1-2; maybe TRBD1 (6 bases). The clonotype was recovered from a woman of 80 years or more with active or convalescent COVID-19. Source material: peripheral blood. The CDR3: CASSSDSYGYTF. The CDR3 nucleotides are TGCGCCAGCAGTTCGGACAGCTATGGCTACACCTTC.